Shown below are 6 T cell receptor beta chains from a single sample sequenced in a study of blood T cell repertoires in COVID-19. TCRdb's table, derived via immunoSEQ multiplex PCR, lists solely in-frame clones and lacks some. The sample has roughly 100,000 clones, around 91% seen once. The sample taken for sequencing was peripheral blood. The receptors shown here come from a man aged 18-30 years with COVID-19, enrolled during active disease.

The CDR3 region is CASSSQGAVETQYF. The DNA of the CDR3 is TGTGCCAGCAGTTCTCAGGGGGCAGTGGAGACCCAGTACTTC. This sequence joins TRBV6-6 and TRBJ2-5; 8 nucleotides match TRBD1. There are 14 residues in the CDR3. Germline V gene data show CDR1 as MNHNY and CDR2 as SVGAGI (reference sequence). The V segment lost 4 bases and the J segment 5 bases; nucleotides outside the gene matches: 6.

The CDR3 is CASRPRLAGIDGELFF. The CDR3 DNA sequence: TGTGCCAGCAGACCTCGACTAGCGGGGATTGACGGGGAGCTGTTTTTT. The chain carries TRBV5-8 and TRBJ2-2, with 11 bases aligning to TRBD2. Germline-derived CDR1 and CDR2 are SGHTS and YDEGEE. Trimming cost V 5 bases and J 7 bases; bases outside gene matches: 10. The CDR3 length is 16 residues. Looking up the rest from reference TRBV5-8 and TRBJ2-2 gives the full variable domain: EAGVTQSPTHLIKTRGQQATLRCSPISGHTSVYWYQQALGLGLQFLLWYDEGEERNRGNFPPRFSGRQFPNYSSELNVNALELEDSALYLCASRPRLAGIDGELFFGEGSRLTVL.

The rearrangement links TRBV7-2 to TRBJ2-3, with D unclear. The germline V gene has CDR1 SGHTA and CDR2 FQGNSA. There are 13 residues in the CDR3. The V end was cut by 3 bases, the J end by 0 bases, with 4 bases between. CDR3 protein: CASSFHSTDTQYF. The DNA for the CDR3 is TGTGCCAGCAGCTTTCATAGCACAGATACGCAGTATTTT.

The chain employs TRBV9 and TRBJ1-1; 8 nucleotides align to TRBD1. After removal of 2 bases from V and 2 bases from J, the junction contained 5 bases not matched to a gene. CDR1 is SGDLS, CDR2 YYNGEE, per germline. This CDR3 region has 15 residues. Here the CDR3 reads CASSVPTGANTEAFF. CDR3 nucleotide sequence: TGTGCCAGCAGCGTTCCGACAGGGGCCAACACTGAAGCTTTCTTT.

The chain carries TRBV6-4 and TRBJ2-3; D is perhaps TRBD2 (5 bases). Germline values: CDR1 MRHNA, CDR2 SNTAGT. Trimming shortened V by 8 bases and J by 2 bases, and 14 bases separated the two germline ends. CDR3 length: 14 residues. DNA for the CDR3: TGTGCCAGCGCCGAAGGTAGCGCCACAGATACGCAGTATTTT. Translation: CASAEGSATDTQYF.

This clone was seen many times. A junction end diverges from the germline sequence, so it may reflect a read error. This chain links TRBV5-4 with TRBJ1-4; 7 positions agree with TRBD1. From germline, CDR1 is SGHNT and CDR2 YYREEE (reference sequence). The CDR3 covers 16 residues. The CDR3, as DNA: TGTGCCAGCAGCTTGGGGGGCCGACAGGGAGAGGAAAAACTGCTTTTT. Protein: CASSLGGRQGEEKLLF.